Listed below are T cell receptor beta chains from one sample, sequenced in a study of T cell repertoires in cytomegalovirus infection. TCRdb called the reads again in MiXCR, with one record for every CDR3 protein. This sample has some 700,000 distinct CDR3 sequences, with 35% found just once. Input material: PBMCs. The receptors were gathered from a human donor in good health (CMV status not recorded). Some clones in this sample may be carry-over from other donors' samples. CDR3s include the opening cysteine and the closing phenylalanine or tryptophan. D genes are given only for firm matches. Size is stated for part of the rows, as once, few or many counts, or as a class when the clone is expanded.

TGTGCCAGCAGTTACAGTAGGACAGGGACAGTAGATACGCAGTATTTT,CASSYSRTGTVDTQYF,TRBV6-5,TRBJ2-3,TRBD1,few
TGCGCCAGCAGCCAATTGGGGTCCCCCGGACAAACTTTAGCCAAAAACATTCAGTACTTC,CASSQLGSPGQTLAKNIQYF,TRBV4-1,TRBJ2-4,.,.
TGTGCCAGTAGTATAGGGGCGGGGGTGAGCAATCAGCCCCAGCATTTT,CASSIGAGVSNQPQHF,TRBV19,TRBJ1-5,.,few
TGTGCCAGCAGTTTCCTTTCGGGCACTGAAGCTTTCTTT,CASSFLSGTEAFF,TRBV7-2,TRBJ1-1,.,many
TGTGCCAGCAGCTTACAGGGGCAGCTAGGAGCTTTCTTT,CASSLQGQLGAFF,TRBV7-8,TRBJ1-1,.,.
TGTGCCAGCACTCAACCAGGGCTATCCCTGAATGAGCAGTTCTTC,CASTQPGLSLNEQFF,TRBV7-9,TRBJ2-1,.,few
TGTGCCACCAGCAGAGATATGGGACAGGGGATACCTAGCACAGATACGCAGTATTTT,CATSRDMGQGIPSTDTQYF,TRBV15,TRBJ2-3,TRBD1,.
TGTGCCAGCAGCTTAGTATCCGGGCAAATAGGCACTGAAGCTTTATTT,CASSLVSGQIGTEALF,TRBV7-2,TRBJ1-1,.,.
TGTGCCAGCAGCTTTTCCGGGGCTTTGGACGGCACAGATACGCAGTATTTT,CASSFSGALDGTDTQYF,TRBV7-8,TRBJ2-3,.,.
TGCGCCAGCAGTCAAACCCTAGGGGCACCCCTCCACTTT,CASSQTLGAPLHF,TRBV5-1,TRBJ1-6,.,.
TGTGCCAGCAGTTACGGCGGGGGGGCCTTTAATGAGCAGTTCTTC,CASSYGGGAFNEQFF,TRBV6-2/TRBV6-3,TRBJ2-1,TRBD2,.
TGTGCCAGCAGTCGGGACAGGGGGCACCTAGGAGAGCAGTACTTC,CASSRDRGHLGEQYF,TRBV7-6,TRBJ2-7,TRBD1,.
TGTGCCAGCAGCTTAGACGTGCTAGCGGGGGGGTCTTCGGACACAGATACGCAGTATTTT,CASSLDVLAGGSSDTDTQYF,TRBV7-9,TRBJ2-3,TRBD2,many
TGTGCCACCAGTGATTGGATTACCGGGACTAGCGGGAGCAATGAGCAGTTATTC,CATSDWITGTSGSNEQLF,TRBV24-1,TRBJ2-1,TRBD2,once
TGTGCCAGCAGCCGGGGGCCGGCGGGACGGAGGATCGATGAGCAGTTCTTC,CASSRGPAGRRIDEQFF,TRBV5-5,TRBJ2-1,.,.
TGTGCCAGCAGTTTAAGTGAGGGGGGTAGCACTGAAGCTTTCTTT,CASSLSEGGSTEAFF,TRBV27,TRBJ1-1,.,.
TGTGCCAGCAGTTTGCAGGGGAATCAGCCCAAGCATTTT,CASSLQGNQPKHF,TRBV12-3/TRBV12-4,TRBJ1-5,.,.
TGTGCCATCAGCCCCGACAGGGCCAATATCCTAGATACGCAGTATTTT,CAISPDRANILDTQYF,TRBV10-3,TRBJ2-3,TRBD1,few
TGTGCCAGCAGCAGGACTAGCGGGGAGGCGGCCGAGCAGTACTTC,CASSRTSGEAAEQYF,TRBV27,TRBJ2-7,TRBD2,few
TGTGCCAGCCGCCCTACGCGACTAGCGGGGGCCACAGATACGCAGTATTTT,CASRPTRLAGATDTQYF,TRBV6-1,TRBJ2-3,TRBD2,.
TGTGCCAGCAGCCGGACAGTCTACGAGCAGTACTTC,CASSRTVYEQYF,TRBV7-9,TRBJ2-7,.,few
TGTGCCAGTAGCACCCACAGGGTCAATAATTCACCCCTCCACTTT,CASSTHRVNNSPLHF,TRBV28,TRBJ1-6,.,.
TGTGCCACCAGCAGAGACGACGGCGGGGAGCTGTTTTTT,CATSRDDGGELFF,TRBV15,TRBJ2-2,.,once
TGTGCCAGCTCCCAGGGGGGGTTCGGAGACACCATATATTTT,CASSQGGFGDTIYF,TRBV12-3/TRBV12-4,TRBJ1-3,TRBD1,.
TGTGCCAGCAGCTCGTCGGGACGCTTCAGCGAAAAACTGTTTTTT,CASSSSGRFSEKLFF,TRBV7-2,TRBJ1-4,.,many
TGTGCCAGCAGGAGGGGGAGTAGTGGAAGCAGCCCATTCTTC,CASRRGSSGSSPFF,TRBV28,TRBJ2-1,.,.
TGTGCCAGCTCACAGGGACAGCCGCAATTGAACACTGAAGCTTTCTTT,CASSQGQPQLNTEAFF,TRBV18,TRBJ1-1,TRBD1,few
TGTGCCAGCAGCTTAGAAACAAGGAATGAGCAGTACTTC,CASSLETRNEQYF,TRBV7-6,TRBJ2-7,.,few
TGTGCCAGCAGCTTATTTCCCCCTAGCGGGGGGTGGGAGGACACCGGGGAGCTGTTTTTT,CASSLFPPSGGWEDTGELFF,TRBV7-2,TRBJ2-2,TRBD2,few
TGCAGCGTTGAATACGCGGGAGGGCCTAACTATGAGCAGTTCTTC,CSVEYAGGPNYEQFF,TRBV29-1,TRBJ2-1,TRBD2,.
TGCAGCGTTCCGGGCCATTCGAACACTGAAGCTTTCTTT,CSVPGHSNTEAFF,TRBV29-1,TRBJ1-1,.,.
TGTGCCAGCGGCAAAGGGACTAGCGGGAGAACAGATACGCAGTATTTT,CASGKGTSGRTDTQYF,TRBV27,TRBJ2-3,TRBD2,.
TGTGCCAGCAGCGAGGGGGGTCCGGCTCAGCCCCAGCATTTT,CASSEGGPAQPQHF,TRBV7-2,TRBJ1-5,.,few
TGTGCCAGCAGCTTACCGGCAGGGTTTAGAGAGACCCAGTACTTC,CASSLPAGFRETQYF,TRBV7-2,TRBJ2-5,.,.
TGTGCTAGCAGCCTAACCCCGGGCCATGAGCAGTTCTTC,CASSLTPGHEQFF,TRBV7-7,TRBJ2-1,.,few
TGTGCCAGCAGCTTTGGCCTGAACGAGCAGTACTTC,CASSFGLNEQYF,TRBV7-2,TRBJ2-7,.,many
TGTGCCAGCAGCCTTCAAAGGAATCCTGGGGCCAACGTCCTGACTTTC,CASSLQRNPGANVLTF,TRBV4-2,TRBJ2-6,.,.
TGTGCCACTAAGGCCTCTGGGACATCTGAAGCTTTCTTT,CATKASGTSEAFF,TRBV5-4,TRBJ1-1,.,.
TGTGCCAGTAGTAGGAACAGGGGAATCACTGAAGCTTTCTTT,CASSRNRGITEAFF,TRBV19,TRBJ1-1,TRBD1,few
TGTGCCAGCAGCCCGACTAGGGAGGGGACCCAGTACTTC,CASSPTREGTQYF,TRBV7-2,TRBJ2-5,TRBD2,many
TGTGCCAGTAGTAATCTTAGGGCGACTGAAGCTTTCTTT,CASSNLRATEAFF,TRBV19,TRBJ1-1,.,.
TGCGCCAGCAAAGCCCAGACGGGCTACTCCTACGAGCAGTACTTC,CASKAQTGYSYEQYF,TRBV4-1,TRBJ2-7,.,.
TGTGCCAGTAGTATAGGTGGGAGGCCTGCCTACGAGCAGTACTTC,CASSIGGRPAYEQYF,TRBV19,TRBJ2-7,.,few
TGTGCCAGCAGTCTCCCAGATCCTAGCACAGATACGCAGTATTTT,CASSLPDPSTDTQYF,TRBV12-3/TRBV12-4,TRBJ2-3,.,.
TGTGCCAGCAGTTTCTCCGCCGAAACTATACAGGGGATGGATGAAAAACTGTTTTTT,CASSFSAETIQGMDEKLFF,TRBV28,TRBJ1-4,TRBD1,few
TGTGCCAGTAGTCCTGGGGGGCAACGGGATGAGCAGTTCTTC,CASSPGGQRDEQFF,TRBV19,TRBJ2-1,.,few
TGTGCCAGCAGTTTCTGGGACGGCTACGAGCAGTACTTC,CASSFWDGYEQYF,TRBV12-3/TRBV12-4,TRBJ2-7,.,many
TGTGCCAGCAGCTTTAGCGGGGGGCACAGCAATCAGCCCCAGCATTTT,CASSFSGGHSNQPQHF,TRBV5-5,TRBJ1-5,.,.
TGTGCCAGCAGGGACGGAGGGAACATATATTTT,CASRDGGNIYF,TRBV12-3/TRBV12-4,TRBJ1-3,.,.
TGTGCCAGCAGTTACGCCGGGGCAGAAGGGGGCTATGGCTACACCTTC,CASSYAGAEGGYGYTF,TRBV6-5,TRBJ1-2,.,.
TGTGCCAGCAGCCCTCCAGACAGGGCGGACACTGAAGCTTTCTTT,CASSPPDRADTEAFF,TRBV12-3/TRBV12-4,TRBJ1-1,TRBD1,few
TGTGCCAGCAGTAAAGGACAGAACTATGGCTACACCTTC,CASSKGQNYGYTF,TRBV2,TRBJ1-2,.,.
TGTGCCAGCAGAAAACTACAGGGGGCGATTGGCTACACCTTC,CASRKLQGAIGYTF,TRBV28,TRBJ1-2,TRBD1,once
TGCGCCAGCAGCCACCCCACGTCCGGGACTAGCCTAGTGAGAGAGACCCAGTACTTC,CASSHPTSGTSLVRETQYF,TRBV4-1,TRBJ2-5,TRBD2,many